This TCR beta chain was retrieved from a study of T cell repertoires in cytomegalovirus infection (dated by TCRdb to between 2019 and 2020). For context, the study as a whole: Donor HLA type was relevant to the analysis, because carriage of CMV infection together with the matching HLA type was indicated by public TCR beta signatures.

This clonotype was detected ten times or more. What this receptor recognizes is not known. Base-call qualities are not available, and no considerably larger clone is one nucleotide away. The CDR3 measures 16 amino acids from cysteine to phenylalanine. Only CDR3 DNA is held: 48 bases, read in frame from base 1. Between the V and J ends, shortened by 1 base and 0 bases respectively, the junction contains 7 bases. Reading the germline V gene gives CDR1 MGHDK and CDR2 SYGVNS. On the study overall, not on this receptor specifically: Carriers of CMV infection plus the relevant HLA type were discriminated by the cumulative frequency of public TCR beta family members in the study cohort and in an independent roughly 370-donor cohort. In the ex vivo response, HLA-C-restricted CMV-specific TCR beta clonotypes were dominant, and in two of eight donors the single most frequent clonotype came from this HLA-C-restricted group.

Sequencing was carried out with an Illumina HiSeq 1500. The public reads were run again by TCRdb, first through fastp at Q25 and then through MiXCR, and only productive beta chains were kept. Rows are unified per CDR3 protein, each entry keeping the most common DNA and genes. Within this sample are some 280,000 distinct CDR3 sequences, with roughly 13% of them counted one time only. The biggest ten clones account for 8.8% of the sample. Sequenced sample: PBMCs. This receptor was obtained from a human donor in good health (CMV status not recorded). Some clones in this sample may be carry-over from other donors' samples. The chain is assembled from TRBV25-1 and TRBJ2-6; a confident D gene designation cannot be given. The nucleotides read TGTGCCAGCAGTGAATTAGGGTCCTCTGGGGCCAACGTCCTGACTTTC. This yields the protein CASSELGSSGANVLTF.